The rows below give T cell receptor beta chains drawn from one sample of a study of shared clonotypes between healthy human individuals. TCRdb keeps only in-frame clones here, not all; method: immunoSEQ multiplex PCR. The data hold nearly 750,000 clones, with 55% to 80% observed a single time. Sequenced material: memory CD4+ T cells sorted from blood. The receptor set was obtained from a woman aged 25 to 45 in good health. Both conserved end residues are part of each CDR3. A D gene is named only where the DNA matches it firmly. The size entry is marked missing in some rows and otherwise reads once, few, many or a size class.

d_gene,v_gene,abundance,j_gene,CDR3nt,CDR3aa
NA,TRBV13,NA,TRBJ1-2,TGTGCCAGCAGCTTAGGTGCCGGGGAACGGGGCTACACCTTC,CASSLGAGERGYTF
NA,TRBV18,NA,TRBJ2-5,TGTGCCAGCTCACCTCCCGGAAAAGAGACCCAGTACTTC,CASSPPGKETQYF
NA,TRBV7-9,NA,TRBJ1-2,TGTGCCAGCAGCCCCCCGTCAGGGAGTGGCTACACCTTC,CASSPPSGSGYTF
NA,TRBV27,NA,TRBJ1-5,TGTGCCAGCAGTCCCACCAGAACAGGGATTCTGAATCAGCCCCAGCATTTT,CASSPTRTGILNQPQHF
NA,TRBV14,few,TRBJ1-1,TGTGCCAGCAGCCAAGATCCCCAACGGACTGGGAACACTGAAGCTTTCTTT,CASSQDPQRTGNTEAFF
NA,TRBV6-5,NA,TRBJ2-7,TGTGCCAGCAGTTCCACAGGGACCCTACCCTACGAGCAGTACTTC,CASSSTGTLPYEQYF
NA,TRBV6-6,NA,TRBJ1-2,TGTGCCAGCAGTTACAGGACAGACCTCTATGGCTACACCTTC,CASSYRTDLYGYTF
TRBD1,TRBV10-3,many,TRBJ1-3,TGCGGATCCGGGACAGATGGAAACACCATATATTTT,CGSGTDGNTIYF
TRBD2,TRBV28,NA,TRBJ2-3,TGTGCCAGCAGTTTATGGACTAGCGGGTACACAGATACGCAGTATTTT,CASSLWTSGYTDTQYF
TRBD1,TRBV18,NA,TRBJ1-1,TGTGCCAGCTCACAAATCGGACAGGGTGACACTGAAGCTTTCTTT,CASSQIGQGDTEAFF
NA,TRBV5-1,NA,TRBJ2-4,TGCGCCAGCAGCTTGTCATCCGGGCCGAACATTCAGTACTTC,CASSLSSGPNIQYF
TRBD1,TRBV19,few,TRBJ1-5,TGTGCCAGTAGTATTGGACAGGGGGCTTTTTCGCCCCAGCATTTT,CASSIGQGAFSPQHF
NA,TRBV28,NA,TRBJ1-3,TGTGCCAGCAGTCCACAGGCCGGGGTCACCATATATTTT,CASSPQAGVTIYF
TRBD2,TRBV10-3,NA,TRBJ2-1,TGTGCCATCTCCGCATCCCGGGAGGGGCAGTTCTTC,CAISASREGQFF
TRBD2,TRBV7-9,NA,TRBJ2-1,TGTGCCAGCAGCTTGGGACTAGCGGGGGGATACTCCTACAATGAGCAGTTCTTC,CASSLGLAGGYSYNEQFF
NA,TRBV7-9,NA,TRBJ1-5,TGTGCCAGCAGCTTAGATAATCAGCCCCAGCATTTT,CASSLDNQPQHF
NA,TRBV10-3,NA,TRBJ1-2,TGTGCCATCAGTGATGCCGGGAGGTATGGCTACACCTTC,CAISDAGRYGYTF
TRBD2,TRBV5-1,NA,TRBJ2-7,TGCGCCAGCGGAATAGCGGGAGTATTAGGCGAGCAGTACTTC,CASGIAGVLGEQYF
NA,TRBV5-6,NA,TRBJ2-1,TGTGCCAGCAGCTTGGAATCGGGGGCGTACAATGAGCAGTTCTTC,CASSLESGAYNEQFF
NA,TRBV25-1,NA,TRBJ1-3,TGTGCCAGCAGTGAATATGGGGCAGCTGGAAACACCATATATTTT,CASSEYGAAGNTIYF
NA,TRBV29-1,NA,TRBJ1-6,TGCAGCGTTCGGACAGCTTTAGTTAATTCACCCCTCCACTTT,CSVRTALVNSPLHF
NA,TRBV2,NA,TRBJ1-1,TGTGCCAGCAGTTTGACAGCATCGGCTTTCTTT,CASSLTASAFF
TRBD2,TRBV29-1,NA,TRBJ2-3,TGCAGCTCCGGGAGGAGCGGGAGATTGGCAGATACGCAGTATTTT,CSSGRSGRLADTQYF
NA,TRBV5-1,few,TRBJ1-5,TGCGCCAGCAGCTTGGTTCCCAATCAGCCCCAGCATTTT,CASSLVPNQPQHF